A selection of T cell receptor beta chains follows, all from one sample in a study of esophageal squamous cell carcinoma under preoperative chemotherapy. One entry per CDR3 protein, called by TCRdb with MiXCR from the PCR reads. This table holds around 29,000 distinct CDR3 sequences, roughly 50% found once. Sampling was performed from a patient given preoperative chemotherapy. Source of these receptors: a human donor with esophageal squamous cell carcinoma. The donor label of this sample is uncertain. The CDR3 runs from the conserved cysteine through the conserved F or W. A D gene is named only where the DNA matches it firmly. Size is stated for part of the rows, as once, few or many counts, or as a class when the clone is expanded.

>-|TRBJ2-1|TRBD2|TRBV20-1
TGCAGTGCTTCGATTAGCGGGAGGTTCGACAATGAGCAGTTCTTC
CSASISGRFDNEQFF
>-|TRBJ2-1|-|TRBV7-6
TGTGCCAGCAGCTTTTACCCAGCCTACAATGAGCAGTTCTTC
CASSFYPAYNEQFF
>few|TRBJ2-7|-|TRBV7-2
TGTGCCAGCAGCCTAGGGAGCATGGGGGCCTACGAGCAGTACTTC
CASSLGSMGAYEQYF
>many|TRBJ2-2|-|TRBV12-3/TRBV12-4
TGTGCCAGCAGTCCTGACTCGGTTTTTTCCGGGGAGCTGTTTTTT
CASSPDSVFSGELFF
>-|TRBJ2-6|-|TRBV28
TGTGCCAGCAGTTCCTCAGGGACCGGGGCCAACGTCCTGACTTTC
CASSSSGTGANVLTF
>many|TRBJ2-7|TRBD2|TRBV7-9
TGTGCCAGCAGCTCTTTAGCGGGGGTATACAATGAGCAGTACTTC
CASSSLAGVYNEQYF
>-|TRBJ2-5|-|TRBV7-6
TGTGCCAGCAGCTTGGGTGCGGCGATCGGGGGCCGTGCCAAAAAGACCCAGTACTTC
CASSLGAAIGGRAKKTQYF
>few|TRBJ2-1|-|TRBV7-8
TGTGCCAGCAGCAGCAGACCCTCTGGTAATGAGCAGTTCTTC
CASSSRPSGNEQFF
>-|TRBJ2-3|-|TRBV10-2
TGCGCCAGCAGTGACTTGGCGGGAATCCCAGATACGCAGTATTTT
CASSDLAGIPDTQYF
>many|TRBJ2-5|TRBD2|TRBV7-2
TGTGCCAGCAGCTCCCGTGGGGAGGGAGCGGGGGGTAGGGAAGAGACCCAGTACTTC
CASSSRGEGAGGREETQYF
>few|TRBJ2-3|-|TRBV11-1
TGTGCCAGCAGCCTCCGGGACATAAAGGATACGCAGTATTTT
CASSLRDIKDTQYF
>-|TRBJ2-3|-|TRBV7-9
TGTGCCAGCCGCGTACCGGGGCGGCGGGCCACAAACACTCAGTATTTT
CASRVPGRRATNTQYF
>-|TRBJ2-7|TRBD1|TRBV7-2
TGTGCCAGCAGCTTAGTGAGGTTGGGACGAGGGACAGATACGCAGTACTTC
CASSLVRLGRGTDTQYF
>few|TRBJ1-2|-|TRBV20-1
TGCAGTGCTAGACCTGGGGGCCTGTATGGCTACACCTTC
CSARPGGLYGYTF
>few|TRBJ2-3|-|TRBV19
TGTGCCAGTAGTATAGGGGTGGTCCCAGATACGCAGTATTTT
CASSIGVVPDTQYF
>-|TRBJ2-7|TRBD2|TRBV5-4
TGTGCCAGCAGCGCACCACGCGGGAGAAGGAACGAGCAGTACTTC
CASSAPRGRRNEQYF
>many|TRBJ2-1|TRBD2|TRBV6-5
TGTGCCAGCAGTCCCTCGATCTCCGGGACTAGCGGCAACAATGAGCAGTTCTTC
CASSPSISGTSGNNEQFF
>many|TRBJ2-1|-|TRBV6-4
TGTGCCAGCAGTGACGGGAGCTCCTACAATGAGCAGTTCTTC
CASSDGSSYNEQFF
>many|TRBJ2-7|-|TRBV7-2
TGTGCCAGCAGCTTAGGGACTACAGGGATCGAGCAGTACTTC
CASSLGTTGIEQYF
>-|TRBJ2-5|-|TRBV7-6
TGTGCCAGCAGCTTCGGTGGCGCCGGCAAAAAGACCCAGTACTTC
CASSFGGAGKKTQYF
>-|TRBJ2-7|-|TRBV7-2
TGTGCCAGCAGCTTGGGGTGGGGGAAAGATAAGCAGTACTTC
CASSLGWGKDKQYF
>-|TRBJ2-1|TRBD2|TRBV5-4
TGTGCCAGCAGCTCCGGACTAGCGGGGTACGAGCAGTTCTTC
CASSSGLAGYEQFF
>many|TRBJ2-1|TRBD2|TRBV7-2
TGTGCCAGCACCCCCCCCGGACTAGCCTCTTCCAATGAGCAGTTCTTC
CASTPPGLASSNEQFF
>many|TRBJ2-7|TRBD2|TRBV7-2
TGTGCCAGCAGCTTAGTAGCGGGAGGGCCCTACGAGCAGTACTTC
CASSLVAGGPYEQYF
>-|TRBJ1-2|-|TRBV25-1
TGTGCCAGCAGTGAAGGGGGGACCGGTAACTATGGCTACACCTTC
CASSEGGTGNYGYTF
>-|TRBJ2-2|-|TRBV6-1
TGTGCCAGCACCCTACCGGCAACCCTCACCGGTACGCTGTTTTTT
CASTLPATLTGTLFF
>-|TRBJ1-2|TRBD1|TRBV12-3/TRBV12-4
TGTGCCAGCAGTTTAACAGGGGCCAACTATGGCTACACCTTC
CASSLTGANYGYTF
>-|TRBJ2-1|TRBD1|TRBV19
TGTGCCAGTACCCCCGGACAGGGAAGACGGTACAATGAGCAGTTCTTC
CASTPGQGRRYNEQFF
>many|TRBJ2-3|-|TRBV6-1
TGTGCCAGCAGTCCCCGCCCGGGGCAGGGCACAGATACGCAGTATTTT
CASSPRPGQGTDTQYF
>-|TRBJ2-4|-|TRBV27
TGTGCCAGCAGTTTTAACTTCGGCTGCAGTGCCAAAGACACTCAGTACTTC
CASSFNFGCSAKDTQYF
>few|TRBJ1-2|TRBD1|TRBV24-1
TGTGCCACCAGTGACCGAACAGGGGGGACGTCTAACTATGGCTACACCTTC
CATSDRTGGTSNYGYTF
>-|TRBJ2-5|-|TRBV4-1
TGCGCCAGCAGCCAAGACTTCCGCGTCACCCAGTACTTC
CASSQDFRVTQYF
>many|TRBJ2-3|-|TRBV12-3/TRBV12-4
TGTGCCAGCAGTTTAAATCGGGGAATAGATACGCAGTATTTT
CASSLNRGIDTQYF
>-|TRBJ2-1|-|TRBV27
TGTGCCAGCAGTCCCTGGGAGGCAACTTCTTCAGAGACCCAGTTCTTC
CASSPWEATSSETQFF
>many|TRBJ2-3|-|TRBV6-5
TGTGCCAGCAGTTCGGGACTGCGGGGCACAGATACGCAGTATTTT
CASSSGLRGTDTQYF
>-|TRBJ2-5|-|TRBV6-5
TGTGCCAGCGGTTACTCGGCCAGCGGCCTTTCAAGCTCCTACAATGAGCAGTACTTC
CASGYSASGLSSSYNEQYF
>few|TRBJ2-1|-|TRBV6-1
TGTGCCAGCAGTGTTTCCCCTGCCAATGAGCAGTTCTTC
CASSVSPANEQFF
>-|TRBJ2-3|-|TRBV7-2
TGTGCCGGGGGCCCCAGCACAGAGACGCAGTATTTT
CAGGPSTETQYF
>many|TRBJ2-1|TRBD1|TRBV7-2
TGTGCCAGCAGCTTCTCCGGGACAGACCGCTACAATGAGCAGTTCTTC
CASSFSGTDRYNEQFF
>-|TRBJ2-1|TRBD2|TRBV6-1
TGTGCCAGCGGTAGGCCGGGGGGGACCCAGTTCTTC
CASGRPGGTQFF
>few|TRBJ2-5|-|TRBV5-6
TGTGCCAGCAGCTCGACAGGGAAGGAGGGAGAGACCCAGTACTTC
CASSSTGKEGETQYF
>-|TRBJ1-2|-|TRBV12-5
TGTGCTAGTGGTTTGAGCCTGTCGCCTAACTATGGCTACACCTTC
CASGLSLSPNYGYTF
>-|TRBJ2-4|-|TRBV12-3/TRBV12-4
TGTGCCGGTCCCGCCGCCGGGGACCAAGAGATTCAGTACTTC
CAGPAAGDQEIQYF
>-|TRBJ2-5|-|TRBV6-1
TGTGCCAGCAGTCCCCCGGCCGAAGATACCCAGTATTTC
CASSPPAEDTQYF
>-|TRBJ2-3|TRBD2|TRBV7-6
TGTGCCAGCAGCTCCCAAGCTAGCGGGAGGGCCGATTTACGCACAGATACGCAGTATTTT
CASSSQASGRADLRTDTQYF
>many|TRBJ2-3|TRBD1|TRBV10-3
TGTGCCATCAGCCTCCGGGACAGCAGCACAGATACGCAGTATTTT
CAISLRDSSTDTQYF
>-|TRBJ2-5|-|TRBV7-3
TGTGCCAGCAGCGCCATGCCCGGGGGCCGTGACCAAGACACCCAGTACTTC
CASSAMPGGRDQDTQYF
>-|TRBJ2-3|-|TRBV7-2
TGTGCCAGGGGCTTAGGGGTACAGGTCCCAGATACGCAGTATTTC
CARGLGVQVPDTQYF
>medium-sized|TRBJ2-1|-|TRBV6-1
TGTGCCAGCAGTGAGGAGAGGTCCGATGAGCAGTTCTTC
CASSEERSDEQFF